This T cell receptor beta chain was sequenced for a study of T cells after yellow fever vaccination. They built TCR cDNA with 5'RACE template switching, a step that put in a universal primer site and UMIs. Via MiXCR, TCRdb re-called the 5' RACE reads, giving one row per CDR3 protein. The table shows around 350,000 distinct CDR3 sequences, with 11% occurring only once. Study-wide results and limits: Clonotypes shared by both compartments, CD4 and CD8, made up a small share. Compared with primary, the secondary response was weaker and peaked at day 5, not 15. Post-booster repertoires again held most primary-vaccination clones (around 95% CD4, roughly 89% CD8).

Comment on this clonotype: Its antigen remains unknown.

Trimming removed 5 bases from V and 5 bases from J, with 18 bases in between. This CDR3 comprises 15 residues. Germline lookup yields CDR1 SGHAT and CDR2 FQNNGV. Sequenced here: PBMCs, sampled on the day of the first yellow fever vaccination. The sequence came from a man aged 18 to 30 who received the YFV17D yellow fever vaccine. The chain recombines TRBV11-2 with TRBJ2-5, with D possibly being TRBD1 (6 bases). In nucleotides, the CDR3 is TGTGCCAGCAGCCCTCGGAACAGGGCGCAGGAGACCCAGTACTTC. Amino acid sequence: CASSPRNRAQETQYF.